These 19 T cell receptor beta chains came from one sample sequenced in a study of PD-1 blockade in classical Hodgkin lymphoma. This sample's time point: cycle 4 day 1 (C4D1), after around six weeks of nivolumab. Relapse was seen in all patients after autologous stem cell transplantation, and brentuximab vedotin exposure was variable. Starting with thawed PBMCs, CD4+ T cells were purified by magnetic negative selection. The table came from immunoSEQ multiplex PCR; TCRdb's copy has only in-frame clones and leaves some out. The sample shows 30,000 or so clones, around 80% of them seen only once. The sequenced sample was CD4+ T cells from blood, obtained before the fourth cycle of nivolumab. All receptors come from a human donor with classical Hodgkin lymphoma.

The J gene is TRBJ2-1, the V gene TRBV5-1; 13 bases match TRBD2. This CDR3 contains 15 residues. From germline, CDR1 is SGHRS and CDR2 YFSETQ. V gave up 8 bases and J gave up 7 bases; unmatched junction bases: 9. For the CDR3, the DNA is TGCGCCAGTGGGACTAGCGGGGCCGAATGGAATGAGCAGTTCTTC. Protein sequence: CASGTSGAEWNEQFF. Variable domain in full (rest from reference TRBV5-1 and TRBJ2-1): KAGVTQTPRYLIKTRGQQVTLSCSPISGHRSVSWYQQTPGQGLQFLFEYFSETQRNKGNFPGRFSGRQFSNSRSEMNVSTLELGDSALYLCASGTSGAEWNEQFFGPGTRLTVL.

V is TRBV5-1 and J is TRBJ1-2, with 9 bases aligning to TRBD1. The CDR3 is 14 amino acids. Unmatched junction bases numbered 3, after V lost 2 bases and J lost 4 bases. The germline CDR1 and CDR2 sequences are SGHRS and YFSETQ. The CDR3 reads CASSLQQGAYGYTF. The CDR3 region has the DNA TGCGCCAGCAGCTTACAACAGGGGGCCTATGGCTACACCTTC.

V is TRBV29-1 and J is TRBJ2-5; no reliable D call. Germline lookup yields CDR1 SQVTM and CDR2 ANQGSEA. V lost 6 bases and J 3 bases, leaving 14 bases between the germline ends. The CDR3 covers 13 residues. The CDR3 here is CSVGGLAKETQYF. The DNA for the CDR3 is TGCAGCGTCGGCGGTTTGGCAAAAGAGACCCAGTACTTC.

V usage is TRBV5-1 and J usage is TRBJ2-5; 9 bases agree with TRBD2. Germline V gene sequence: CDR1 SGHRS, CDR2 YFSETQ. V shed 3 bases, J shed 4 bases, and the junction held 1 base outside the gene matches. This CDR3 is 13 amino acids long. CDR3 sequence reads: CASSYSGGETQYF. Written as DNA, the CDR3 is TGCGCCAGCAGCTATAGCGGGGGAGAGACCCAGTACTTC.

This chain links TRBV18 with TRBJ2-2; no reliable D call. The V and J ends lost 3 bases and 2 bases respectively, with 13 bases between them. The germline V gene encodes CDR1 KGHSH and CDR2 LQKENI. This CDR3 has 16 amino acids. In nucleotides, the CDR3 is TGTGCCAGCTCACCCCTCTTAGTTCCAAACACCGGGGAGCTGTTTTTT. This gives the protein CASSPLLVPNTGELFF.

The chain couples TRBV5-1 to TRBJ1-4; tentatively, D is TRBD1 (5 bases). The CDR3 extends over 14 amino acids. Germline CDR1 SGHRS, CDR2 YFSETQ. V shed 7 bases and J shed 0 bases, with 10 bases lying between them. The CDR3 DNA is TGCGCCAGCTTCCAGGGACCAACTAATGAAAAACTGTTTTTT. It yields the protein CASFQGPTNEKLFF.

The V and J genes are TRBV27 and TRBJ1-5; D remains unclear. Germline V gene lookup returns CDR1 MNHEY and CDR2 SMNVEV (reference sequence). V shed 5 bases and J shed 7 bases, with 9 bases lying between them. The CDR3 is 12 amino acids. DNA of the CDR3: TGTGCCAGCAGTAACATTGGGCAGCCCCAGCATTTT. Residues: CASSNIGQPQHF.

The CDR3 region is CASSPGTGVNTQYF. In DNA form, the CDR3 reads TGTGCCAGCAGCCCCGGGACAGGGGTTAATACGCAGTATTTT. The V gene is TRBV7-9, the J gene TRBJ2-3, with 10 bases aligning to TRBD1. This CDR3 is built from 14 residues. The junction had 6 bases not matched to a gene; V was cut back by 5 bases and J by 7 bases. CDR1 and CDR2 from the germline V gene are SEHNR and FQNEAQ (reference sequence).

The V call is TRBV6-5, the J call TRBJ1-1; no definite D call. Per the germline V gene, CDR1 is MNHEY and CDR2 is SVGAGI. The V end lost 0 bases, the J end lost 3 bases, and 5 bases lay between the germline ends. The CDR3 sequence is 13 residues long. The CDR3 is CASSYSRDTEAFF. The CDR3 coding sequence is TGTGCCAGCAGTTACTCGCGGGACACTGAAGCTTTCTTT.

The chain carries TRBV10-3 and TRBJ1-1; maybe TRBD1 (5 bases). The germline V and J ends were trimmed by 4 bases and 5 bases, with 14 bases remaining between them. The CDR3 runs 14 residues. CDR1 and CDR2 (germline): ENHRY, SYGVKD. This CDR3 reads CAISAQGPETEAFF. In nucleotides, the CDR3 is TGTGCCATCAGTGCGCAGGGCCCGGAGACTGAAGCTTTCTTT.

The chain couples TRBV5-1 to TRBJ1-5, with D possibly TRBD1 on 6 matching bases. CDR3 size: 13 residues. From germline, CDR1 is SGHRS and CDR2 YFSETQ. V was cut by 4 bases and J by 7 bases, with 12 bases left in between. In nucleotides, the CDR3 is TGCGCCAGCAGCGTTGGAGGGGGACAGCCCCAGCATTTT. It specifies CASSVGGGQPQHF. The full variable domain, in which reference TRBV5-1 and TRBJ1-5 provide the parts outside the CDR3, is KAGVTQTPRYLIKTRGQQVTLSCSPISGHRSVSWYQQTPGQGLQFLFEYFSETQRNKGNFPGRFSGRQFSNSRSEMNVSTLELGDSALYLCASSVGGGQPQHFGDGTRLSIL.

The chain combines TRBV27 with TRBJ1-2; D unresolved. This CDR3 comprises 13 residues. Germline CDR1 is MNHEY and CDR2 is SMNVEV (reference sequence). V lost 8 bases to trimming and J lost 4 bases, with 14 bases between them. CDR3 loop: CASWDPPAYGYTF. Written as DNA, the CDR3 is TGTGCCAGCTGGGATCCTCCCGCCTATGGCTACACCTTC.

The chain combines TRBV27 with TRBJ2-2; TRBD2 agrees at 11 bases. This CDR3 contains 17 residues. Losses at the gene ends were 3 bases for V and 4 bases for J; bases not matched to a gene: 7. Germline loops: CDR1 MNHEY, CDR2 SMNVEV (reference sequence). CDR3 in amino acids: CASSFFSGGDTTGELFF. The DNA for the CDR3 is TGTGCCAGCAGTTTCTTTAGCGGGGGGGATACCACCGGGGAGCTGTTTTTT.

This chain joins TRBV5-1 and TRBJ1-2; maybe TRBD1 (5 bases). This CDR3 has 18 residues. Germline V gene sequence: CDR1 SGHRS, CDR2 YFSETQ. Trimming left V 0 bases short and J 0 bases short, with 18 bases between. CDR3 bases: TGCGCCAGCAGCTTGGCCCCGGGCCAGGGACTGTCTAACTATGGCTACACCTTC. As protein: CASSLAPGQGLSNYGYTF.

V and J are TRBV18 and TRBJ1-2; D not certain. Germline lookup yields CDR1 KGHSH and CDR2 LQKENI. Trimming cost V 1 base and J 3 bases, with 9 bases left between them. The CDR3 is made up of 14 amino acids. CDR3 nucleotides: TGTGCCAGCTCACCACAGGGAGAGGACTATGGCTACACCTTC. Translated: CASSPQGEDYGYTF. The whole variable domain, filled in from reference TRBV18 and TRBJ1-2, reads NAGVMQNPRHLVRRRGQEARLRCSPMKGHSHVYWYRQLPEEGLKFMVYLQKENIIDESGMPKERFSAEFPKEGPSILRIQQVVRGDSAAYFCASSPQGEDYGYTFGSGTRLTVV.

This clone is a singleton in its sample. The chain has TRBV21-1 and TRBJ1-2. TRBV21-1 is termed a pseudogene. This CDR3 has 14 residues. This CDR3 reads CASSKARGNYGYTF. The DNA for the CDR3 is TGTGCCAGCAGCAAAGCTCGGGGGAACTATGGCTACACCTTC.

The CDR3, as DNA: TGTGCCAGCAGCCAAGCGGAGCTAGTCTCCTACGAGCAGTACTTC. Translated, it gives CASSQAELVSYEQYF. The V gene is TRBV4-2, the J gene TRBJ2-7; unclear D gene. The V gene's germline CDR1 is LGHNA and CDR2 YNFKEQ. This CDR3 comprises 15 residues. Deletions cut 1 base from V and 0 bases from J, with 10 bases between.

Points on this clone: Distinct nucleotide sequences in the sample also encode this CDR3. This chain connects TRBV6-5 to TRBJ1-2, with 9 bases fitting TRBD1. From germline, CDR1 is MNHEY and CDR2 SVGAGI. This CDR3 has 15 amino acids. V was clipped by 0 bases and J by 4 bases; unmatched bases: 3. Here the CDR3 DNA reads TGTGCCAGCAGTTACTCAGGGACAGGGCTCTATGGCTACACCTTC. Translated: CASSYSGTGLYGYTF.

This clone showed up just a few times. The gene calls are TRBV27 and TRBJ2-2; a weak D match, TRBD2 (5 bases). V was pared by 6 bases and J by 6 bases, with 23 bases between. Per the germline V gene, CDR1 is MNHEY and CDR2 is SMNVEV (reference sequence). The CDR3 has 17 amino acids. The CDR3 sequence is CASSWILPGLEAGELFF. In nucleotides, the CDR3 is TGTGCCAGCAGCTGGATTTTACCTGGCCTGGAGGCCGGGGAGCTGTTTTTT.